The next 30 T cell receptor beta chains were all read from a single sample in a study of cytomegalovirus exposure and HLA in healthy donors. PCR was performed using 60 Vbeta and 13 Jbeta primers. Clones were sequenced by immunoSEQ multiplex PCR, and TCRdb holds only the in-frame ones, with some missing. There are approximately 110,000 clones in the sample; roughly 80% occur only once, and around 23% lies in the top ten. Sequencing was performed on PBMCs. The receptors were sampled from a man aged 25-45 years in good health and CMV-seropositive.

This chain joins TRBV20-1 and TRBJ1-2, with a tentative D call TRBD1 (6 bases). V dropped 3 bases and J dropped 10 bases, with 12 bases sitting between them. Germline CDR1 reads DFQATT; CDR2 reads SNEGSKA (reference sequence). The CDR3 is made up of 11 amino acids. CDR3 residues: CSASTQGIYTF. CDR3 in DNA: TGCAGTGCTAGTACACAGGGTATCTACACCTTC.

The rearrangement links TRBV29-1 to TRBJ2-3; 8 bases are shared with TRBD2. V trimming: 2 bases; J trimming: 0 bases; junction bases outside the gene matches: 13. Germline CDR1 is SQVTM and CDR2 is ANQGSEA. CDR3 length: 18 amino acids. The CDR3: CSVESQPRASGSTDTQYF. CDR3 bases: TGCAGCGTTGAATCTCAACCTAGGGCTAGCGGGAGCACAGATACGCAGTATTTT.

The J gene is TRBJ2-1, the V gene TRBV5-1; 7 bases are a match to TRBD1. J lost 8 bases, V lost 2 bases, and 7 bases had no gene match. Germline V CDR1 and CDR2: SGHRS, YFSETQ. This CDR3 comprises 14 residues. CDR3 DNA: TGCGCCAGCAGCTTCACAGGGGCTAGGGATGAGCAGTTCTTC. This translates into CASSFTGARDEQFF.

The genes are TRBV4-1 and TRBJ1-5, with D unclear. This CDR3 has 19 residues. The germline CDR1 and CDR2 sequences are MGHRA and YSYEKL. V dropped 1 base and J dropped 1 base, with 20 bases sitting between them. CDR3 sequence: CASSQGQTRVSPSNQPQHF. DNA for the CDR3: TGCGCCAGCAGCCAAGGACAAACTCGAGTCAGTCCGAGCAATCAGCCCCAGCATTTT.

Regarding this clone: Within the sample, other DNA sequences also encode this same CDR3. The CDR3 DNA reads as TGCGCCAGCAGCTTGGAAGGGGATGAGCAGTTCTTC. Translated, it gives CASSLEGDEQFF. The rearrangement links TRBV5-1 to TRBJ2-1, with D perhaps matching TRBD1 (5 bases). This CDR3 has 12 residues. CDR1 and CDR2 (germline): SGHRS, YFSETQ. Trimming cost V 0 bases and J 8 bases, with 6 bases left between them.

V gene TRBV27 combines with J gene TRBJ2-1, with D possibly being TRBD2 (6 bases). V was clipped by 4 bases and J by 0 bases, with 10 bases between them. This CDR3 has 15 amino acids. Germline-derived CDR1 and CDR2 are MNHEY and SMNVEV (reference sequence). This CDR3 is CASSWDGSSYNEQFF. As DNA, the CDR3 is TGTGCCAGCAGTTGGGACGGGAGCTCCTACAATGAGCAGTTCTTC.

On this clone: The sample has other DNA sequences that encode this CDR3 too. The genes are TRBV27 and TRBJ2-7; 10 bases align to TRBD2. CDR3 length: 20 amino acids. The V and J ends lost 6 bases and 1 base, in that order; junction bases with no gene match: 21. In germline, CDR1 is MNHEY, CDR2 SMNVEV (reference sequence). CDR3 in DNA: TGTGCCAGCAGCTGCGCCCTAGCGGGAGAAGGCAAGGAGCAGTCCTACGAGCAGTACGTC. The encoded protein is CASSCALAGEGKEQSYEQYV.

The V call is TRBV9, the J call TRBJ2-1; D is uncertain. The V end lost 3 bases, the J end lost 5 bases, and 9 bases lay between the germline ends. Germline V gene lookup returns CDR1 SGDLS and CDR2 YYNGEE. The CDR3 runs to 13 residues. The CDR3 coding sequence is TGTGCCAGCAGCGCCAGACTGAACAATGAGCAGTTCTTC. This translates into CASSARLNNEQFF. Drawing the rest from reference TRBV9 and TRBJ2-1, the complete variable domain is DSGVTQTPKHLITATGQRVTLRCSPRSGDLSVYWYQQSLDQGLQFLIQYYNGEERAKGNILERFSAQQFPDLHSELNLSSLELGDSALYFCASSARLNNEQFFGPGTRLTVL.

This clone was seen just once. The rearrangement uses TRBV6-1 and TRBJ1-5; 7 bases map to TRBD1. CDR3 length equals 15 residues. Germline V CDR1 and CDR2: MNHNS, SASEGT. V dropped 3 bases and J dropped 7; count of bases not matched to a gene: 9. The CDR3, as DNA: TGTGCCAGCAGTGATCGAGACAGGGTTTACCAGCCCCAGCATTTT. Translation gives CASSDRDRVYQPQHF.

The J gene is TRBJ1-2, the V gene TRBV5-1; no clear D gene. Deletions cut 4 bases from V and 7 bases from J, with 14 bases between. The germline CDR1 and CDR2 sequences are SGHRS and YFSETQ. The CDR3 sequence is 13 residues long. CDR3 protein: CASSPGGFGGYTF. The CDR3 DNA reads as TGCGCCAGCAGCCCGGGCGGGTTCGGTGGCTACACCTTC.

The chain couples TRBV7-9 to TRBJ2-1; the D gene is possibly TRBD1 (6 bases). This CDR3 contains 15 residues. From germline, CDR1 is SEHNR and CDR2 FQNEAQ (reference sequence). V gave up 2 bases and J gave up 0 bases, with 8 bases separating them. CDR3 loop: CASSLTGSSYNEQFF. CDR3 coding DNA: TGTGCCAGCAGCTTAACAGGGAGCTCCTACAATGAGCAGTTCTTC.

The chain recombines TRBV5-3 with TRBJ2-7, with TRBD1 as a possible D gene (7 bases). TRBV5-3 counts as an open reading frame of uncertain function. The CDR3 is 16 residues long. Trimming cost V 4 bases and J 3 bases, with 20 bases left between them. The CDR3 loop is CARSTYTTGDFYEQYV. The CDR3 DNA sequence: TGTGCCAGAAGCACGTACACAACAGGGGACTTCTACGAGCAGTACGTC.

Only a few counts were recorded for this clone. The CDR3 region is CASSTSGGPDTQYF. CDR3 in DNA: TGCGCCAGCAGCACTAGCGGAGGTCCGGATACGCAGTATTTT. The V gene is TRBV5-1, the J gene TRBJ2-3, with 8 bases lining up with TRBD2. The ends lost 4 bases at V and 6 bases at J; junction bases unmatched: 7. The CDR3 has 14 residues. From germline, CDR1 is SGHRS and CDR2 YFSETQ.

This clone has a handful of counts. The chain employs TRBV6-5 and TRBJ1-2; maybe TRBD1 (6 bases). The CDR3 extends over 15 amino acids. Deletions cut 0 bases from V and 2 bases from J, with 10 bases between. The germline gives CDR1 MNHEY, CDR2 SVGAGI. CDR3 loop: CASSYSIGGNYGYTF. As DNA, the CDR3 is TGTGCCAGCAGTTACTCGATAGGGGGAAACTATGGCTACACCTTC.

This clone was observed a few times. The chain is built from TRBV27 and TRBJ2-3, with D perhaps TRBD2 (5 bases). CDR1 and CDR2 (germline): MNHEY, SMNVEV (reference sequence). The ends were cut back, 5 bases at V and 8 bases at J, with 14 bases in the middle. This CDR3 has 13 residues. The CDR3 region has the DNA TGTGCCAGCAGTCCGAGTCACCGGGGTACGCAGTATTTT. Translated, it gives CASSPSHRGTQYF.

The V gene is TRBV7-9, the J gene TRBJ2-7, with D tentatively TRBD2 (6 bases). Trimming took 1 base from V and 1 from J, leaving 14 bases between them. This CDR3 is built from 16 residues. Germline assignment: CDR1 SEHNR and CDR2 FQNEAQ (reference sequence). This CDR3 reads CASSLVGTLLSYEQYF. DNA of the CDR3: TGTGCCAGCAGCTTAGTTGGGACTCTGTTATCCTACGAGCAGTACTTC.

The sample holds a few counts of this clone. The rearrangement uses TRBV2 and TRBJ1-6; 9 bases agree with TRBD1. V lost 4 bases and J lost 6; bases outside the gene matches: 10. This CDR3 has 17 amino acids. CDR1 and CDR2 (germline): SNHLY, FYNNEI. The CDR3 reads CASSVSPGQGSNSPLHF. CDR3 bases: TGTGCCAGCAGTGTTAGCCCGGGACAGGGTAGTAATTCACCCCTCCACTTT.

The chain is built from TRBV15 and TRBJ2-1; D might be TRBD2 (6 bases). Looked up from germline, CDR1 is LNHNV and CDR2 is YYDKDF (reference sequence). The V end lost 3 bases, the J end lost 4 bases, and 13 bases lay between the germline ends. The CDR3 runs 15 residues. CDR3 sequence (DNA): TGTGCCACCAGCAGGGAGTACGGGGGTTACAATGAGCAGTTCTTC. The encoded protein is CATSREYGGYNEQFF.

The sample holds one count of this clone. The CDR3 coding sequence is TGCGCCAGCAGCCCCACTAGCGCCACAGATACGCAGTATTTT. This encodes CASSPTSATDTQYF. The J gene is TRBJ2-3, the V gene TRBV5-1; TRBD2 aligns across 7 bases. The V gene end was trimmed by 4 bases and the J gene end by 2 bases; junction bases not matched to a gene: 4. The length of the CDR3 is 14 residues. Per germline, CDR1 SGHRS and CDR2 YFSETQ.

This chain links TRBV5-1 with TRBJ1-5, with D possibly TRBD1 on 6 matching bases. The CDR3 runs 13 residues. From germline, CDR1 is SGHRS and CDR2 YFSETQ. The V end was cut by 2 bases, the J end by 6 bases, with 9 bases between. The CDR3 DNA sequence: TGCGCCAGCAGCTTCAGGGGTCCTCAGCCCCAGCATTTT. It codes for CASSFRGPQPQHF.

The CDR3 sequence is CASSVIQDDEQYF. The CDR3, as DNA: TGTGCCAGCAGTGTCATACAGGATGACGAGCAGTACTTC. This chain joins TRBV6-1 and TRBJ2-7; a possible D gene is TRBD1 (5 bases). This CDR3 region has 13 residues. The V end lost 4 bases, the J end lost 5 bases, and 12 bases lay between the germline ends. Germline V gives CDR1 MNHNS, CDR2 SASEGT.

This clone appeared once. The chain couples TRBV5-1 to TRBJ2-1; 9 nucleotides match TRBD2. Germline CDR1 is SGHRS and CDR2 is YFSETQ. The CDR3 spans 17 residues. With V trimmed by 0 bases and J by 8 bases, 12 bases remained unmatched. The CDR3 loop is CASSLGLAGSPLDEQFF. CDR3 sequence (DNA): TGCGCCAGCAGCTTGGGGCTAGCGGGAAGCCCTTTGGATGAGCAGTTCTTC.

V is TRBV2 and J is TRBJ1-5; a weak D match, TRBD1 (5 bases). The CDR3 contains 14 residues. The V gene lost 3 bases and the J gene lost 7 bases, with 13 bases spanning the gap. Looked up from germline, CDR1 is SNHLY and CDR2 is FYNNEI. In nucleotides, the CDR3 is TGTGCCAGCAGTGATCAGGGAAGGGGCCAGCCCCAGCATTTT. Translation gives CASSDQGRGQPQHF.

This sequence joins TRBV13 and TRBJ1-1; TRBD1 might be the D (6 bases). CDR3 size: 17 residues. The V and J ends lost 3 bases and 4 bases respectively, with 21 bases between them. Germline-derived CDR1 and CDR2 are PRHDT and FYEKMQ (reference sequence). CDR3 amino acids: CASSFGAVGARGTEAFF. The CDR3 DNA follows: TGTGCCAGCAGCTTCGGCGCCGTGGGGGCGCGTGGCACTGAAGCTTTCTTT.

This rearrangement joins TRBV11-2 to TRBJ2-3, with 8 bases fitting TRBD1. J was trimmed by 2 bases and V by 2 bases; bases with no gene match: 6. The germline CDR1 and CDR2 sequences are SGHAT and FQNNGV. The CDR3 contains 16 residues. The CDR3 DNA sequence: TGTGCCAGCAGCTTAACACGGACAGGGAACACAGATACGCAGTATTTT. Amino acid sequence: CASSLTRTGNTDTQYF.

The V call is TRBV15, the J call TRBJ2-5; 11 nucleotides line up with TRBD2. This CDR3 is built from 16 residues. The V segment lost 4 bases and the J segment 1 base; nucleotides outside the gene matches: 5. Germline-derived CDR1 and CDR2 are LNHNV and YYDKDF (reference sequence). The CDR3 spells CATSILAGGVQETQYF. CDR3 nucleotides: TGTGCCACCAGCATCCTAGCGGGGGGAGTCCAAGAGACCCAGTACTTC. Full variable domain (rest looked up from reference TRBV15 and TRBJ2-5): DAMVIQNPRYQVTQFGKPVTLSCSQTLNHNVMYWYQQKSSQAPKLLFHYYDKDFNNEADTPDNFQSRRPNTSFCFLDIRSPGLGDTAMYLCATSILAGGVQETQYFGPGTRLLVL.

This clone has a single count. CDR3 protein: CASSDRGGTDTQYF. The CDR3 DNA reads as TGTGCCAGCAGTGACAGGGGCGGTACAGATACGCAGTATTTT. The chain combines TRBV6-5 with TRBJ2-3, with 8 nucleotides matching TRBD1. CDR3 length: 14 amino acids. J lost 3 bases, V lost 5 bases, and 4 bases had no gene match. The germline V gene has CDR1 MNHEY and CDR2 SVGAGI.

In nucleotides, the CDR3 is TGTGCCAGCAGTACTCGGACATTACAAGAGACCCAGTACTTC. Translating it yields CASSTRTLQETQYF. The chain is built from TRBV6-5 and TRBJ2-5; maybe TRBD1 (5 bases). Germline CDR1 is MNHEY and CDR2 is SVGAGI. Trimming left V 5 bases short and J 2 bases short, with 12 bases between. This CDR3 contains 14 residues.

This clone was picked up one time. The genes are TRBV5-4 and TRBJ2-1; 9 nucleotides agree with TRBD1. Trimming cost V 4 bases and J 3 bases; bases outside gene matches: 5. The CDR3 is made up of 15 amino acids. Germline assignment: CDR1 SGHNT and CDR2 YYREEE (reference sequence). The CDR3 DNA reads TGTGCCAGCAGCCCGGGACAGGGTGGCTACAATGAGCAGTTCTTC. This gives the protein CASSPGQGGYNEQFF.

The chain recombines TRBV5-1 with TRBJ2-2; 7 bases map to TRBD1. The CDR3 covers 15 residues. After removal of 4 bases from V and 2 bases from J, the junction contained 5 bases not matched to a gene. The germline V gene has CDR1 SGHRS and CDR2 YFSETQ. For the CDR3, the DNA is TGCGCCAGCAGCAAAGGGACAGAAAACACCGGGGAGCTGTTTTTT. This translates into CASSKGTENTGELFF.